This T cell receptor (beta chain) emerged from a study of identifying expanded T cells in peripheral blood. TCRdb keeps only in-frame clones here, not all; method: immunoSEQ multiplex PCR. The sample holds approximately 110,000 clones, roughly 90% seen once. This clone appeared a few times. There are 16 residues in the CDR3. Germline V gene lookup returns CDR1 LGHNA and CDR2 YSLEER. The ends lost 0 bases at V and 4 bases at J; junction bases unmatched: 6. The chain couples TRBV4-3 to TRBJ1-2; 9 nucleotides line up with TRBD1. The receptor was derived from a person between 18 and 75 years old in good health. Sequenced: blood. The CDR3 bases are TGCGCCAGCAGCCAAGATAGTACAGGGGGCGGCTATGGCTACACCTTC. Translating it yields CASSQDSTGGGYGYTF.